The subject of this entry is one T cell receptor beta chain. Its antigen is still unknown. This sample stems from a study of cytomegalovirus exposure and HLA in healthy donors. Across the study: HLA-typed donors were the source of about 85 million unique TCRs held in an early data release.

The CDR3 length is 17 residues. The V gene lost 11 bases and the J gene lost 2 bases, with 25 bases spanning the gap. The PCR ran on 60 Vbeta and 13 Jbeta primers. The method was immunoSEQ multiplex PCR; TCRdb's version includes in-frame clones alone and lacks a portion of them. The table records about 100,000 clones, roughly 83% of them present only once. Study findings and constraints: Specificity of a few CMV-associated chains for CMV antigens was verified in vitro. Usually a TCR sequence was rare, but some public TCRs were found in many donors.

Sequencing was performed on PBMCs. This chain connects TRBV23-1 to TRBJ1-5; the D gene is possibly TRBD1 (6 bases). TRBV23-1 is reported as an ORF; its role is uncertain. The origin of this receptor is a female donor in good health and CMV-seropositive. The CDR3 DNA reads as TGCGCCCGAGGAGGGGGGGAAGTGGGGAAAGGCAATCAGCCCCAGCATTTT. Its protein product is CARGGGEVGKGNQPQHF.